By its share, the clone carrying this T cell receptor (beta chain) is medium-sized. The target antigen is unknown. The data stem from a study of T cell repertoires in cytomegalovirus infection. TCRdb ran MiXCR on the reads and lists one entry per CDR3 protein. The sample lists about 180,000 distinct CDR3 sequences, about 20% occurring once. The germline V gene encodes CDR1 MGHRA and CDR2 YSYEKL. The V and J ends lost 1 base and 1 base respectively, with 5 bases between them. CDR3 length equals 14 residues. The chain couples TRBV4-1 to TRBJ1-5; D may be TRBD1 (5 bases). Here the sequenced sample was CD8+ T cells from cultured PBMCs, taken from culture after CMV antigen stimulation. The TCR originated in a human donor in good health (CMV status not recorded). Some clones in this sample may be carry-over from other donors' samples. In DNA, the CDR3 is TGCGCCAGCAGCCAAGCAGGGAGCAATCAGCCCCAGCATTTT. Its translation is CASSQAGSNQPQHF.